Included here is one T cell receptor (beta chain) sequence, with context. The antigen is not known. It was with 60 Vbeta and 13 Jbeta primers that the PCR ran. Assay: immunoSEQ multiplex PCR; the TCRdb copy retains only in-frame clones and omits some. Its listing shows 150,000 to 200,000 clones. This entry belongs to a study of cytomegalovirus exposure and HLA in healthy donors. The study, taken as a whole, reports: Fewer N-insertions (relative to the approximately 670-donor mean) were reportedly seen in an Asian-associated ancestry cluster in a later analysis. In a later analysis, a missense DCLRE1C variant was linked to TCR beta V- and J-gene trimming. It was shown in a later analysis that HLA-associated TCR beta chains were more clonally expanded than other, equally common chains. Further analysis was carried out later, and it showed several of the most significant clusters appearing linked to common viral pathogens.

With 3 bases removed from V and 2 bases from J, the gap between germline ends came to 15 bases. Germline V gene lookup returns CDR1 SGDLS and CDR2 YYNGEE. The CDR3 contains 15 residues. Sequenced input: PBMCs. This receptor was taken from a man aged 30-40 years in good health and CMV-seronegative. The chain is built from TRBV9 and TRBJ2-7, with D perhaps TRBD2 (6 bases). In DNA, the CDR3 is TGTGCCAGCAGCGCTCGGCCGGACTACGCCTACGAGCAGTACTTC. Its translation: CASSARPDYAYEQYF.